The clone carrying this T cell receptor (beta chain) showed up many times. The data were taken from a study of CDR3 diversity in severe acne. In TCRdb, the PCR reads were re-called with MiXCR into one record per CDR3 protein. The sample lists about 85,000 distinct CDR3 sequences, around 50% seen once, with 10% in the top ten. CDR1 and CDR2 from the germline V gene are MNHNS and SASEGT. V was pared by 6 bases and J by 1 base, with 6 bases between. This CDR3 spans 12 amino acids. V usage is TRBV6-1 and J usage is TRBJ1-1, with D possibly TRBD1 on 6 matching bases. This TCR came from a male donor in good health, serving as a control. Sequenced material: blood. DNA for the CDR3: TGTGCCAGCAGGACAGGGAACACTGAAGCTTTCTTT. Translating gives CASRTGNTEAFF.